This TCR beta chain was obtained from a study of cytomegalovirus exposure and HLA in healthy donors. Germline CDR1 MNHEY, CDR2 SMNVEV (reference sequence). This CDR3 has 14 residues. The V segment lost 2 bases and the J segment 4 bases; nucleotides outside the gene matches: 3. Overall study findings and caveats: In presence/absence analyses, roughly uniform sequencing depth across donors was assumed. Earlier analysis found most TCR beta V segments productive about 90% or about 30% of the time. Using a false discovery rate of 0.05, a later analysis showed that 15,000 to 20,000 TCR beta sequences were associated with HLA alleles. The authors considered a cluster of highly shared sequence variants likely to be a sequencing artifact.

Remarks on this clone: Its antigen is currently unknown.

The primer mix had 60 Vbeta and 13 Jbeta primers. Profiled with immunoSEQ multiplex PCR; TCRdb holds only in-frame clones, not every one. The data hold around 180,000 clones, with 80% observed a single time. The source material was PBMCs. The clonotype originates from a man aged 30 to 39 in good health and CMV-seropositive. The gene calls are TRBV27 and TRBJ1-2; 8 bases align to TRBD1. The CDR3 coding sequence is TGTGCCAGCAGTTTAGGGGACAGGAGCTATGGCTACACCTTC. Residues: CASSLGDRSYGYTF.